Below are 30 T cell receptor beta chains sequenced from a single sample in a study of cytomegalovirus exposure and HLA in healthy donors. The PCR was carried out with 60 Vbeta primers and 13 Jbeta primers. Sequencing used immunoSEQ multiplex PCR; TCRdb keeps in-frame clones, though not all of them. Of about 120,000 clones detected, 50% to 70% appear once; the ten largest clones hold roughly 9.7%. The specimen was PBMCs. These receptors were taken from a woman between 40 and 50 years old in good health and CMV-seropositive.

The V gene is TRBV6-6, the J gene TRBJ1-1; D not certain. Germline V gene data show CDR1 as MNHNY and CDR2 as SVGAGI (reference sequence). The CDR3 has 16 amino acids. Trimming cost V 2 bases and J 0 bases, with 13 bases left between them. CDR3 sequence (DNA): TGTGCCAGCAGTTACGGGGAGGCCCGGATGAACACTGAAGCTTTCTTT. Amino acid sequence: CASSYGEARMNTEAFF.

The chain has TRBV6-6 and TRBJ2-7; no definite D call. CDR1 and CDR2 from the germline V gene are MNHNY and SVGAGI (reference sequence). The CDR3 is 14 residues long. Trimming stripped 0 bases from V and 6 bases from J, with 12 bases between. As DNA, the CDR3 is TGTGCCAGCAGTTACTCGTTACTCGAAGTCGAGCAGTACTTC. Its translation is CASSYSLLEVEQYF.

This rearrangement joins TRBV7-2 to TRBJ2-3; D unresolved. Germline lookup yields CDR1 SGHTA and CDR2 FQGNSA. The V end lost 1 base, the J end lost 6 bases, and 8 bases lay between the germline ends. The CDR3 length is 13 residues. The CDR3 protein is CASSLGTEDTQYF. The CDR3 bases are TGTGCCAGCAGCTTAGGTACAGAGGATACGCAGTATTTT.

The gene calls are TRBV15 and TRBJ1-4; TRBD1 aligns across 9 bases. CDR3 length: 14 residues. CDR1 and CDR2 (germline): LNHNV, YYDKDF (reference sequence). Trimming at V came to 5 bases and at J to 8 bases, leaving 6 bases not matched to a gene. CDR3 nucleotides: TGTGCCACCAGCGCCGGGACAGGGAACGAAAAACTGTTTTTT. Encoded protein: CATSAGTGNEKLFF.

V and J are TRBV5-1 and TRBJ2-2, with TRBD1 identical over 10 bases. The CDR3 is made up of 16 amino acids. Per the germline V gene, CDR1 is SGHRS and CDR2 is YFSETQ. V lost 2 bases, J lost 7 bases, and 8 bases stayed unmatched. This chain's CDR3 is CASSFSGTGDIGELFF. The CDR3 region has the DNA TGCGCCAGCAGCTTTTCCGGGACAGGGGACATCGGGGAGCTGTTTTTT. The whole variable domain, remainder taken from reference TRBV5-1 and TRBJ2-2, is KAGVTQTPRYLIKTRGQQVTLSCSPISGHRSVSWYQQTPGQGLQFLFEYFSETQRNKGNFPGRFSGRQFSNSRSEMNVSTLELGDSALYLCASSFSGTGDIGELFFGEGSRLTVL.

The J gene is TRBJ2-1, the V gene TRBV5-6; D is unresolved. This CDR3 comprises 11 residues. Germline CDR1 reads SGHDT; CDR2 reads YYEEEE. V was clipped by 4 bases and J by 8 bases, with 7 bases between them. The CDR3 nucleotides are TGTGCCAGCAGCCGACTCCATGAGCAGTTCTTC. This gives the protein CASSRLHEQFF.

CDR3 in amino acids: CASSLGQGLGGYTF. Written as DNA, the CDR3 is TGTGCCAGCAGCTTAGGACAGGGGCTCGGTGGCTACACCTTC. The chain combines TRBV7-9 with TRBJ1-2; TRBD1 agrees at 8 bases. CDR3 length: 14 amino acids. Trimming removed 1 base from V and 7 bases from J; junction bases left unmatched: 5. Germline CDR1 is SEHNR and CDR2 is FQNEAQ (reference sequence).

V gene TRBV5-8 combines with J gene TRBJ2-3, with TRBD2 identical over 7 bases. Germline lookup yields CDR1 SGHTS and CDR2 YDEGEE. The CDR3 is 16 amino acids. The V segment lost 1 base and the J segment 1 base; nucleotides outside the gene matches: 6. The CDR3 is CASSLRAGEGTDTQYF. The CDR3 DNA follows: TGTGCCAGCAGCTTGAGGGCGGGAGAGGGCACAGATACGCAGTATTTT.

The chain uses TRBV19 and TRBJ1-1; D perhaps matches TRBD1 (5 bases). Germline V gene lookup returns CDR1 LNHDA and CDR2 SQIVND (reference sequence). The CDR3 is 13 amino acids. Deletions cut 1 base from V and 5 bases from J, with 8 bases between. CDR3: CASSIGGGTEAFF. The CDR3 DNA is TGTGCCAGTAGTATAGGTGGGGGGACTGAAGCTTTCTTT.

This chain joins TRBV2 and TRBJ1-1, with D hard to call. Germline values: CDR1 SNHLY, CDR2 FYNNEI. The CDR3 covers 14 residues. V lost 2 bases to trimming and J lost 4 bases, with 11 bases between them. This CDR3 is CASSERGGGTEAFF. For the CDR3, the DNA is TGTGCCAGCAGTGAACGAGGAGGAGGCACTGAAGCTTTCTTT.

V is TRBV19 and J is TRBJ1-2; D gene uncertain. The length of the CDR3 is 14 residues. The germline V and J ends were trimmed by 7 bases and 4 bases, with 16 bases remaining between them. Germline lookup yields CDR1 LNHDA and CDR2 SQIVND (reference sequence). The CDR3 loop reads CASTTLRNSYGYTF. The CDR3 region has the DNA TGTGCCAGTACCACCTTGAGAAACTCCTATGGCTACACCTTC.

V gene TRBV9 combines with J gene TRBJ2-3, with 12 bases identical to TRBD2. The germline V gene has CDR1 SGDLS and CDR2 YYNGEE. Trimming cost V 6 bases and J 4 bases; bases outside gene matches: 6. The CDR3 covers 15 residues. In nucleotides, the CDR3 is TGTGCCAGCACTCCTAGCGGGAGGGGGGCAGATACGCAGTATTTT. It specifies CASTPSGRGADTQYF.

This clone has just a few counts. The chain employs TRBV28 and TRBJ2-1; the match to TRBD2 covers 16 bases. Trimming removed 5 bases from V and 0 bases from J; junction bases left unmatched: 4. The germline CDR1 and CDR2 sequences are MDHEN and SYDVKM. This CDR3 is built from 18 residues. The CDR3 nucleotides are TGTGCCAGCAGTATGGGACTAGCGGGAGGGAGCTCCTACAATGAGCAGTTCTTC. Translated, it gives CASSMGLAGGSSYNEQFF.

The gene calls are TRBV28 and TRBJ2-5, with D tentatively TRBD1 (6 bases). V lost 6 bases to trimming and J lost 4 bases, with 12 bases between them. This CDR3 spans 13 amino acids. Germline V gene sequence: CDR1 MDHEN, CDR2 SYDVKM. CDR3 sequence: CASRGHGRETQYF. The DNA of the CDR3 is TGTGCCAGCAGGGGACACGGCCGAGAGACCCAGTACTTC.

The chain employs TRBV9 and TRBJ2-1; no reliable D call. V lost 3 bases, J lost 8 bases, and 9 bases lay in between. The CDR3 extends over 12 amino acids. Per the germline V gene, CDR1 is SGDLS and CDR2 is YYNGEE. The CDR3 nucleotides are TGTGCCAGCAGCGACAGCTGGGATGAGCAGTTCTTC. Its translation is CASSDSWDEQFF.

The CDR3 region has the DNA TGTGCCAGCAGCCCCCGTGCACCACTCAATTCGTCTTGTGGCTACACCTTC. Residues: CASSPRAPLNSSCGYTF. The chain carries TRBV9 and TRBJ1-2; unclear D gene. Germline V gene sequence: CDR1 SGDLS, CDR2 YYNGEE. The CDR3 spans 17 residues. The V end lost 4 bases, the J end lost 7 bases, and 26 bases lay between the germline ends.

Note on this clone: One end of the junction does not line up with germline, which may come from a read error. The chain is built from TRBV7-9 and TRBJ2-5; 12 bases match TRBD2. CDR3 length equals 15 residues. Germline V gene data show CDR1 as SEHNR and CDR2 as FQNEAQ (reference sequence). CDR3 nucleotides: TGTGCCAGCAGCCTAGCGGGAGGGGAGGTAGAGACCCAGTACTTC. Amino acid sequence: CASSLAGGEVETQYF.

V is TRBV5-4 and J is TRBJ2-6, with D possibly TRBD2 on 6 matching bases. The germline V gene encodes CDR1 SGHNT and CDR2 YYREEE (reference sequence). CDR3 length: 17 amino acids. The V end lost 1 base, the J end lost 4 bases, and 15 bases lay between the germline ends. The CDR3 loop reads CASSLREEITGANVLTF. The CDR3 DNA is TGTGCCAGCAGCTTGAGGGAGGAGATTACCGGGGCCAACGTCCTGACTTTC.

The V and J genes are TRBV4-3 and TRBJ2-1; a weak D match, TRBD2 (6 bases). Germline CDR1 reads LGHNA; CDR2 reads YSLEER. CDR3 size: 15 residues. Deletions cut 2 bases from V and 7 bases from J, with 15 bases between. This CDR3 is CASSQMLATSNEQFF. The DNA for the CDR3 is TGCGCCAGCAGCCAAATGCTAGCGACCAGTAATGAGCAGTTCTTC.

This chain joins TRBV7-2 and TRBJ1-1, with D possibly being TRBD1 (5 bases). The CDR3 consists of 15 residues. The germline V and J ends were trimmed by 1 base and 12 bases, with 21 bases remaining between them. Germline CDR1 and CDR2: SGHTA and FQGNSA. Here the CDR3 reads CASSLGMGEAARSFF. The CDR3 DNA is TGTGCCAGCAGCTTAGGGATGGGGGAGGCTGCCAGATCTTTCTTT.

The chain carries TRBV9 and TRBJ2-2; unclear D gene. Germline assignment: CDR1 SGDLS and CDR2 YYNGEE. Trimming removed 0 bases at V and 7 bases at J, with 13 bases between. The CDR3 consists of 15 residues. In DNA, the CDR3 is TGTGCCAGCAGCGTAGTGCAGGATTGGGTCGGGGAGCTGTTTTTT. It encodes CASSVVQDWVGELFF.

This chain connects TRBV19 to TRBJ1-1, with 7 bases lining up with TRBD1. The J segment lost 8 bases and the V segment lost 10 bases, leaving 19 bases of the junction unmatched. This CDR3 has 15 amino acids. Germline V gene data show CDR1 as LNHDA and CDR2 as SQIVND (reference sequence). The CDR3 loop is CATTTGTALGEEAFF. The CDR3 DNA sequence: TGTGCCACCACTACCGGGACAGCCCTGGGGGAGGAAGCTTTCTTT.

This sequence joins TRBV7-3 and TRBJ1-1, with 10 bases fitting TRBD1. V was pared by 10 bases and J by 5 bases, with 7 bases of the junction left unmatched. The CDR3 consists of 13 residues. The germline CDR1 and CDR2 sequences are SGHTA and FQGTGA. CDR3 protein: CATEDRGGTEAFF. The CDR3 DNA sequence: TGTGCCACCGAGGACAGGGGGGGTACTGAAGCTTTCTTT.

This CDR3 is CASTGTGIRTNTEAFF. DNA of the CDR3: TGCGCCAGTACCGGGACAGGCATCCGGACGAACACTGAAGCTTTCTTT. This chain connects TRBV10-2 to TRBJ1-1; 8 positions match TRBD1. Germline CDR1 reads WSHSY; CDR2 reads SAAADI. The CDR3 sequence is 16 residues long. Trimming took 9 bases from V and 1 from J; bases not matched to a gene: 13.

The CDR3 sequence is CASSILWGEASYEQYF. DNA for the CDR3: TGCGCCAGCAGCATACTTTGGGGGGAGGCCTCCTACGAGCAGTACTTC. The chain employs TRBV4-3 and TRBJ2-7; TRBD2 is a possible D gene (6 bases). CDR3 length: 16 amino acids. CDR1 and CDR2 (germline): LGHNA, YSLEER. Trimming took 5 bases from V and 0 from J, leaving 17 bases between them.

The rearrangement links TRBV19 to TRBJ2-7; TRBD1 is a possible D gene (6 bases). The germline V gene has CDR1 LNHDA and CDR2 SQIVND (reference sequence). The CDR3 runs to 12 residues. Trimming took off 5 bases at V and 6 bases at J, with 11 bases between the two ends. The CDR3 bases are TGTGCCAGTAGTGCCGGGACATTCGAGCAGTACTTC. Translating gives CASSAGTFEQYF.

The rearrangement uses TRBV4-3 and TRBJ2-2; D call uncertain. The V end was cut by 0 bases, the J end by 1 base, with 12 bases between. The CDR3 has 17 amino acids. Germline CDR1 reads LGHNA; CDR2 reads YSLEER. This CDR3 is CASSQDRPQMNTGELFF. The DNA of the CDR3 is TGCGCCAGCAGCCAAGATCGCCCCCAGATGAACACCGGGGAGCTGTTTTTT.

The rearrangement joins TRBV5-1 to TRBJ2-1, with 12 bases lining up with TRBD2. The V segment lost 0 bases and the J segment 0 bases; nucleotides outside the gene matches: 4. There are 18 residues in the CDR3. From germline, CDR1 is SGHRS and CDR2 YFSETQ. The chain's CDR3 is CASSLALAGGSSYNEQFF. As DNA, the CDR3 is TGCGCCAGCAGCTTGGCACTAGCGGGAGGAAGCTCCTACAATGAGCAGTTCTTC.

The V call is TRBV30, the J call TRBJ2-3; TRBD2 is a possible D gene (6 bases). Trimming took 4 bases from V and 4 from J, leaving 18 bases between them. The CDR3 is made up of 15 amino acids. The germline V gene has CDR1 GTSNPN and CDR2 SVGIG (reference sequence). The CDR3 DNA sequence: TGTGCCTGGAAGGTCGGCGGGGCCGGAGCAGATACGCAGTATTTT. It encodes CAWKVGGAGADTQYF.

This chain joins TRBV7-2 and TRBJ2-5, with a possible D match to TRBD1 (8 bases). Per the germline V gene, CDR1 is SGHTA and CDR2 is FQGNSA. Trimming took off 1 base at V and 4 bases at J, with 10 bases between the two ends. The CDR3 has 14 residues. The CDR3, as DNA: TGTGCCAGCAGCTTAGACAGGGGGGGAGAGACCCAGTACTTC. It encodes CASSLDRGGETQYF.